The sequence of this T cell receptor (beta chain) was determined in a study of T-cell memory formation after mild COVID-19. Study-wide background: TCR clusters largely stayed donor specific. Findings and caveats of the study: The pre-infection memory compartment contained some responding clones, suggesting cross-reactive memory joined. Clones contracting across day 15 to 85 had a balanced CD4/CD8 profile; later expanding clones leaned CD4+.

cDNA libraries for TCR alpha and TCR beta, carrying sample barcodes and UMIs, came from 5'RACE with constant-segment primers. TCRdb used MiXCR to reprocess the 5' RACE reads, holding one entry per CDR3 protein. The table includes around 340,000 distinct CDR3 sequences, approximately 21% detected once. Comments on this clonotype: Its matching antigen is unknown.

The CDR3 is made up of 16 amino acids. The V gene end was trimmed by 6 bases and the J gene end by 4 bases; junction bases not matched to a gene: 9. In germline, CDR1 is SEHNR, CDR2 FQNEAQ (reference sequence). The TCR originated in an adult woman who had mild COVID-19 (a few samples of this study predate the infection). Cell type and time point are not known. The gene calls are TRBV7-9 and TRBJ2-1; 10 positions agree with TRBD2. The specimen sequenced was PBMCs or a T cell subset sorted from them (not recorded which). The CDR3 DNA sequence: TGTGCCAGCAGGGCACGGGGGACTAGCGAATACAATGAGCAGTTCTTC. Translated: CASRARGTSEYNEQFF. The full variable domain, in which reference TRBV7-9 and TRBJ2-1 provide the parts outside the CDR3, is DTGVSQNPRHKITKRGQNVTFRCDPISEHNRLYWYRQTLGQGPEFLTYFQNEAQLEKSRLLSDRFSAERPKGSFSTLEIQRTEQGDSAMYLCASRARGTSEYNEQFFGPGTRLTVL.